Detailed here is one T cell receptor beta chain. This sample was included in a study of blood T cell repertoires in COVID-19. Study overall: What the recovered Cohort 3 donors had was two negative PCRs, clearance, or symptom resolution. Whether acute or convalescent, the COVID-19 samples came from the United States, Italy and Spain.

Enrolled through a virtual design, the participants were between roughly 18 and 95 years of age and came from about two dozen US areas. This CDR3 comprises 16 residues. The trim removed 4 bases at V and 4 bases at J, leaving 10 bases unmatched. Germline-derived CDR1 and CDR2 are SGHRS and YFSETQ. Original handling: Quantification of nucleated cells was approximated via reference gene primer amplification. Sequencing used immunoSEQ multiplex PCR; TCRdb keeps in-frame clones, though not all of them. Clonal size and the V and J genes are those of that table, whereas D and trimming came from the DNA. The sample lists more than 300,000 clones, over 75% occurring once.

Sample: PBMCs or T cells enriched from blood (not recorded which). The sequence came from a man in his forties in a cohort exposed to, infected with or recovered from COVID-19 (not recorded which). This rearrangement joins TRBV5-1 to TRBJ2-3, with 9 nucleotides matching TRBD1. The CDR3 is CASSRGGQGRADTQYF. CDR3 bases: TGCGCCAGCAGCCGAGGCGGACAGGGGAGGGCAGATACGCAGTATTTT.